The sample holds many counts of the clone carrying this T cell receptor (beta chain). This entry comes from a study of regulatory T cells in long-lasting Graves disease. Study overall: Over 5 years of antithyroid drugs plus positive TSH receptor antibodies defined persistent Graves' disease.

TCR beta libraries were built with iRepertoire HTBI primers and Arm-PCR of CDR3 regions. TCRdb re-derived calls from the multiplex PCR reads in MiXCR, one entry per CDR3 protein. Of roughly 400,000 distinct CDR3 sequences detected, about 21% appear once; the ten largest clones hold roughly an eighth. The CDR3 sequence is 17 residues long. The germline V gene encodes CDR1 SNHLY and CDR2 FYNNEI. The V and J ends lost 2 bases and 2 bases, in that order; junction bases with no gene match: 11. Time point here: persistent/refractory GD, antithyroid drugs over 5 years with positive TRAb. Following extraction of RNA from PBMCs, that RNA was used to make the TCR library.

Sequences were derived from peripheral blood mononuclear cells (PBMCs), sampled when the disease was refractory, from a patient treated with antithyroid drugs. This chain connects TRBV2 to TRBJ2-5; 7 bases are a match to TRBD1. The clonotype originates from a female donor with Graves disease. The CDR3 DNA reads TGTGCCAGCAGTGAAAGGTGGAAAGGGGGCGTTCAAGAGACCCAGTACTTC. Amino acid sequence: CASSERWKGGVQETQYF.